The present T cell receptor (beta chain) was sequenced within a study of T-cell memory formation after mild COVID-19. One entry per CDR3 protein, called by TCRdb with MiXCR from the 5' RACE reads. The sample lists about 470,000 distinct CDR3 sequences; 15% to 20% were seen once. Trimming removed 1 base from V and 3 bases from J; junction bases left unmatched: 9. The CDR3 is made up of 17 amino acids. The V gene's germline CDR1 is SGHRS and CDR2 YFSETQ. The chain employs TRBV5-1 and TRBJ1-1, with 10 bases identical to TRBD1. Sequences were obtained from PBMCs or a T cell subset sorted from them (not recorded which). This TCR was sampled from an adult woman who had mild COVID-19 (a few samples of this study predate the infection). Cell type and time point are not known. The CDR3 DNA follows: TGCGCCAGCAGCTTGATGACAGGGGGCGCAGGGGACACTGAAGCTTTCTTT. It codes for CASSLMTGGAGDTEAFF.